This T cell receptor (beta chain) stems from a study of blood T cells in healthy people across ages. Findings of the study overall: Unsorted PBMCs prevented conclusive naive versus antigen-experienced comparison.

The CDR3 runs 15 residues. Germline V gene lookup returns CDR1 SGHKS and CDR2 YYEKEE (reference sequence). Trimming removed 1 base at V and 5 bases at J, with 12 bases between. The study drew donors from healthy Caucasian individuals in Russia aged roughly 6 to 100. It was with a sample-barcoded 5' primer and a J-beta primer mix that a second PCR of roughly 7 to 12 cycles was run. TCRdb processed the 5' RACE reads anew with MiXCR; each CDR3 protein has one entry. The sample has some 700,000 distinct CDR3 sequences, around 40% seen once. This clonotype was recorded once. No antigen is known for it. This sequence joins TRBV5-5 and TRBJ2-2, with D hard to call. This clonotype was obtained from a woman aged 55-70 years in good health. The sequenced sample consisted of blood. The CDR3 DNA is TGTGCCAGCAGCTTGAGACCAGTACAGACCGGGGAGCTGTTTTTT. Translated: CASSLRPVQTGELFF.